Below, 25 T cell receptor beta chains from the same sample are listed, as sequenced in a study of CD8+ T cells in alopecia areata (dated by TCRdb to the late 2010s). In light of the paper, this sample's time point label describes: 20 to 30 weeks on oral tofacitinib. Interpreted using the paper, the treatment or condition label stands for: oral pan-JAK inhibitor, 5-10 mg twice daily. The library was generated by the immunoSEQ multiplex PCR assay. RNA was extracted from all samples and reverse transcribed into cDNA as template for TCR sequencing. TCRdb stores this immuneACCESS table with in-frame sequences only. Part of the clones is absent; in the studies checked, under half of the shortfall reflects unresolved V genes, and no reason is known for the rest. The sample table holds 150,000 to 200,000 clones, of which about three fifths were seen once. The top ten constitute over 0.9% of the sample. Sequencing was performed on CD4+ T cells sorted from blood, taken at week 24, from a patient treated with tofacitinib. These receptors all come from a human donor with alopecia areata.

The table lists this clone with a few counts. This rearrangement joins TRBV29-1 to TRBJ2-7; no clear D. The CDR3 is 9 amino acids. Per germline, CDR1 SQVTM and CDR2 ANQGSEA. CDR3 loop: CSSSGEQYF. The CDR3 nucleotides are TGCTCCTCGTCGGGCGAGCAGTACTTC.

The gene calls are TRBV29-1 and TRBJ2-7; D tentatively reads TRBD1 or TRBD2 (5 bases each). CDR1 is SQVTM and CDR2 is ANQGSEA in the germline V gene. This CDR3 region has 11 residues. V was pared by 4 bases and J by 5 bases, with 9 bases between. As DNA, the CDR3 is TGCAGCGTTGGAGGGGCACACGAGCAGTACTTC. Translation gives CSVGGAHEQYF.

The rearrangement uses TRBV29-1 and TRBJ2-2; maybe TRBD2 (5 bases). The CDR3 sequence is 12 residues long. Trimming left V 6 bases short and J 2 bases short, with 7 bases between. Germline V lookup: CDR1 SQVTM, CDR2 ANQGSEA. CDR3 DNA sequence: TGCAGCGTGACTACAAACACCGGGGAGCTGTTTTTT. Its protein is CSVTTNTGELFF.

The rearrangement links TRBV29-1 to TRBJ1-2; TRBD1 is a possible D gene (5 bases). The V end lost 4 bases, the J end lost 7 bases, and 7 bases lay between the germline ends. CDR3 size: 10 residues. From germline, CDR1 is SQVTM and CDR2 ANQGSEA. The CDR3 sequence: CSVAGSGYTF. For the CDR3, the DNA is TGCAGCGTTGCAGGGTCTGGCTACACCTTC.

The sample holds one count of this clone. This sequence joins TRBV5-6 and TRBJ2-1; 10 nucleotides line up with TRBD2. Germline V lookup: CDR1 SGHDT, CDR2 YYEEEE. The CDR3 length is 15 residues. V trimming: 4 bases; J trimming: 9 bases; junction bases outside the gene matches: 10. In DNA form, the CDR3 reads TGTGCCAGCAGCATCCTTAGCGGGGGGTTTGGTGAGCAGTTCTTC. Its translation: CASSILSGGFGEQFF. Full variable domain (remainder filled in from reference TRBV5-6 and TRBJ2-1): DAGVTQSPTHLIKTRGQQVTLRCSPKSGHDTVSWYQQALGQGPQFIFQYYEEEERQRGNFPDRFSGHQFPNYSSELNVNALLLGDSALYLCASSILSGGFGEQFFGPGTRLTVL.

The chain links TRBV19 to TRBJ2-2; 7 nucleotides line up with TRBD1. Germline assignment: CDR1 LNHDA and CDR2 SQIVND (reference sequence). This CDR3 comprises 16 residues. Unmatched junction bases numbered 9, after V lost 6 bases and J lost 2 bases. CDR3 residues: CASRVRQGENTGELFF. CDR3 bases: TGTGCCAGTAGGGTAAGACAGGGAGAAAACACCGGGGAGCTGTTTTTT.

This clone has more than one count but fewer than ten. This chain connects TRBV7-2 to TRBJ2-2; no firm D call. This CDR3 is 16 amino acids long. From germline, CDR1 is SGHTA and CDR2 FQGNSA. V dropped 5 bases and J dropped 4 bases, with 17 bases sitting between them. In DNA, the CDR3 is TGTGCCAGCAGCACCCCGGTGGGGATCAGCACCGGGGAGCTGTTTTTT. Translated: CASSTPVGISTGELFF. Supplemented by reference TRBV7-2 and TRBJ2-2, the full variable domain reads GAGVSQSPSNKVTEKGKDVELRCDPISGHTALYWYRQSLGQGLEFLIYFQGNSAPDKSGLPSDRFSAERTGGSVSTLTIQRTQQEDSAVYLCASSTPVGISTGELFFGEGSRLTVL.

This chain joins TRBV29-1 and TRBJ1-2, with 8 positions matching TRBD1. V was clipped by 8 bases and J by 8 bases; unmatched bases: 7. This CDR3 is built from 11 residues. The germline V gene encodes CDR1 SQVTM and CDR2 ANQGSEA. CDR3 DNA: TGCAGCCTAGGAACAGGGGGAGGCTACACCTTC. Protein sequence: CSLGTGGGYTF.

V and J are TRBV11-2 and TRBJ1-1, with a possible D match to TRBD1 (5 bases). This CDR3 is 10 amino acids long. Trimming removed 11 bases from V and 5 bases from J, with 9 bases in between. Germline-derived CDR1 and CDR2 are SGHAT and FQNNGV. The CDR3 bases are TGTGCCTCCGGGGGTACTGAAGCTTTCTTT. The encoded protein is CASGGTEAFF. Full variable domain (rest looked up from reference TRBV11-2 and TRBJ1-1): EAGVAQSPRYKIIEKRQSVAFWCNPISGHATLYWYQQILGQGPKLLIQFQNNGVVDDSQLPKDRFSAERLKGVDSTLKIQPAKLEDSAVYLCASGGTEAFFGQGTRLTVV.

The rearrangement links TRBV9 to TRBJ1-2; 10 nucleotides match TRBD1. V shed 2 bases, J shed 3 bases, and the junction held 7 bases outside the gene matches. The CDR3 runs to 16 residues. Germline V lookup: CDR1 SGDLS, CDR2 YYNGEE. The CDR3 DNA sequence: TGTGCCAGCAGCGTTGGCCCCGGGACAGGGGACTATGGCTACACCTTC. Residues: CASSVGPGTGDYGYTF.

Turning to this clone: One end of the junction does not line up with germline, which may come from a read error. The gene calls are TRBV11-2 and TRBJ2-7; 7 nucleotides line up with TRBD1. The CDR3 runs 15 residues. Germline CDR1 and CDR2: SGHAT and FQNNGV. This CDR3 is CASQPVRDSSYEQYF. CDR3 nucleotide sequence: TGCGCCAGCCAGCCTGTGAGGGACAGTTCCTACGAGCAGTACTTC.

The chain combines TRBV30 with TRBJ2-1, with 7 bases fitting TRBD1. The trim removed 7 bases at V and 4 bases at J, leaving 7 bases unmatched. CDR1 and CDR2 from the germline V gene are GTSNPN and SVGIG (reference sequence). The CDR3 totals 13 residues. CDR3: CASWGQQYNEQFF. The CDR3 coding sequence is TGTGCCTCCTGGGGACAGCAATACAATGAGCAGTTCTTC.

CDR3 nucleotide sequence: TGCAGCGTTGAGCTGGGGGCCGGGGAGCTGTTTTTT. Encoded protein: CSVELGAGELFF. This chain uses TRBV29-1 with TRBJ2-2; D possibly uses TRBD1 or TRBD2 (5 bases each). In germline, CDR1 is SQVTM, CDR2 ANQGSEA. The CDR3 contains 12 residues. The V end lost 3 bases, the J end lost 6 bases, and 8 bases lay between the germline ends.

The chain couples TRBV5-6 to TRBJ1-2; D is uncertain. The CDR3 consists of 16 residues. Germline CDR1 reads SGHDT; CDR2 reads YYEEEE. Trimming shortened V by 4 bases and J by 4 bases, and 20 bases separated the two germline ends. The DNA of the CDR3 is TGTGCCAGCAGCCCAGAGCCAGAGGCCAATCGCTATGGCTACACCTTC. Its translation: CASSPEPEANRYGYTF. Filled out from reference TRBV5-6 and TRBJ1-2, the complete variable domain reads DAGVTQSPTHLIKTRGQQVTLRCSPKSGHDTVSWYQQALGQGPQFIFQYYEEEERQRGNFPDRFSGHQFPNYSSELNVNALLLGDSALYLCASSPEPEANRYGYTFGSGTRLTVV.

In its sample, this clone was seen a few times. This chain uses TRBV29-1 with TRBJ2-3; tentatively, D is TRBD2 (5 bases). The CDR3 covers 14 residues. Germline V lookup: CDR1 SQVTM, CDR2 ANQGSEA. V was cut by 4 bases and J by 3 bases, with 14 bases left in between. The CDR3 DNA sequence: TGCAGCGTTGGGTATGAGCGGTCTACAGATACGCAGTATTTT. Translating it yields CSVGYERSTDTQYF.

This rearrangement joins TRBV7-9 to TRBJ1-4; 10 nucleotides line up with TRBD1. The CDR3 is 14 amino acids. V was pared by 5 bases and J by 8 bases, with 5 bases of the junction left unmatched. Germline V gene data show CDR1 as SEHNR and CDR2 as FQNEAQ (reference sequence). In DNA form, the CDR3 reads TGTGCCAGCAGCCGGGACAGGGGTAGGGAAAAACTGTTTTTT. The encoded protein is CASSRDRGREKLFF.

This clone has only a few counts. V and J are TRBV11-2 and TRBJ2-5; D possibly corresponds to TRBD2 (6 bases). The CDR3 contains 13 residues. The V and J ends lost 4 bases and 5 bases respectively, with 11 bases between them. Germline V lookup: CDR1 SGHAT, CDR2 FQNNGV. Here the CDR3 DNA reads TGTGCCAGCAGCTCGGGGGTAAGGGAGACCCAGTACTTC. Its protein product is CASSSGVRETQYF.

The gene calls are TRBV29-1 and TRBJ2-2; 7 bases fit TRBD1. J lost 5 bases, V lost 7 bases, and 10 bases had no gene match. CDR1 SQVTM and CDR2 ANQGSEA come from the germline V gene. The length of the CDR3 is 14 residues. CDR3: CSALQGTLTGELFF. The CDR3 DNA reads as TGCAGCGCCCTACAGGGGACCCTAACCGGGGAGCTGTTTTTT.

V and J are TRBV29-1 and TRBJ2-7; perhaps D is TRBD1 or TRBD2 (5 bases each). This CDR3 region has 14 residues. V was trimmed by 6 bases and J by 5 bases, leaving 20 bases between them. CDR1 and CDR2 (germline): SQVTM, ANQGSEA. In DNA form, the CDR3 reads TGCAGCGTATCCCGGGCCCCAGGGAGTGACGAGCAGTACTTC. Amino acids: CSVSRAPGSDEQYF.

This sequence joins TRBV30 and TRBJ1-1; D possibly corresponds to TRBD1 (6 bases). V was shortened by 4 bases and J by 5 bases, with 11 bases between the two germline ends. The length of the CDR3 is 12 residues. Germline CDR1 reads GTSNPN; CDR2 reads SVGIG (reference sequence). Here the CDR3 reads CAWKGVVTEAFF. CDR3 bases: TGTGCCTGGAAGGGGGTTGTTACTGAAGCTTTCTTT. Complete variable domain (other parts from reference TRBV30 and TRBJ1-1): SQTIHQWPATLVQPVGSPLSLECTVEGTSNPNLYWYRQAAGRGLQLLFYSVGIGQISSEVPQNLSASRPQDRQFILSSKKLLLSDSGFYLCAWKGVVTEAFFGQGTRLTVV.

This sequence joins TRBV30 and TRBJ1-2, with D possibly being TRBD1 (5 bases). Trimming stripped 5 bases from V and 5 bases from J, with 21 bases between. This CDR3 comprises 15 residues. Germline loops: CDR1 GTSNPN, CDR2 SVGIG (reference sequence). Here the CDR3 reads CAWAGEGTTPYGYTF. The CDR3 nucleotides are TGTGCCTGGGCAGGAGAAGGGACCACACCTTATGGCTACACCTTC. Based on the CDR3 plus reference TRBV30 and TRBJ1-2, the full variable domain is SQTIHQWPATLVQPVGSPLSLECTVEGTSNPNLYWYRQAAGRGLQLLFYSVGIGQISSEVPQNLSASRPQDRQFILSSKKLLLSDSGFYLCAWAGEGTTPYGYTFGSGTRLTVV.

The chain links TRBV10-3 to TRBJ1-2, with D tentatively TRBD1 (5 bases). Germline V gives CDR1 ENHRY, CDR2 SYGVKD. The V end was cut by 7 bases, the J end by 4 bases, with 13 bases between. The CDR3 is made up of 13 amino acids. CDR3 nucleotides: TGTGCCATCACCACGAGGCAGGGCTATGGCTACACCTTC. Its protein is CAITTRQGYGYTF.

The V and J genes are TRBV30 and TRBJ2-7; TRBD1 is a possible D gene (6 bases). Between the trimmed V and J ends, which lost 0 bases and 6 bases, there was a span of 9 bases. The CDR3 extends over 12 amino acids. Germline CDR1 and CDR2: GTSNPN and SVGIG (reference sequence). This chain's CDR3 is CAWSVRGGEQYF. The CDR3 nucleotides read TGTGCCTGGAGTGTAAGAGGGGGCGAGCAGTACTTC.

V usage is TRBV7-6 and J usage is TRBJ2-3; the D gene could be TRBD1 or TRBD2 (5 bases each). Trimming took 5 bases from V and 0 from J, leaving 12 bases between them. The CDR3 totals 15 residues. Germline CDR1 SGHVS, CDR2 FNYEAQ. The CDR3, as DNA: TGTGCCAGCAGCCAGGCCGGGGCGAGCACAGATACGCAGTATTTT. Translating it yields CASSQAGASTDTQYF. The full variable domain, with the rest looked up from reference TRBV7-6 and TRBJ2-3, is GAGVSQSPRYKVTKRGQDVALRCDPISGHVSLYWYRQALGQGPEFLTYFNYEAQQDKSGLPNDRFSAERPEGSISTLTIQRTEQRDSAMYRCASSQAGASTDTQYFGPGTRLTVL.

Regarding this clone: This sample includes further DNA sequences coding for the same CDR3. The chain joins TRBV30 to TRBJ1-2, with 9 bases matching TRBD1. V lost 2 bases, J lost 2 bases, and 3 bases stayed unmatched. This CDR3 comprises 14 residues. The germline V gene encodes CDR1 GTSNPN and CDR2 SVGIG (reference sequence). The CDR3 sequence is CAWSPGQGNYGYTF. DNA of the CDR3: TGTGCCTGGAGTCCAGGACAGGGGAACTATGGCTACACCTTC.